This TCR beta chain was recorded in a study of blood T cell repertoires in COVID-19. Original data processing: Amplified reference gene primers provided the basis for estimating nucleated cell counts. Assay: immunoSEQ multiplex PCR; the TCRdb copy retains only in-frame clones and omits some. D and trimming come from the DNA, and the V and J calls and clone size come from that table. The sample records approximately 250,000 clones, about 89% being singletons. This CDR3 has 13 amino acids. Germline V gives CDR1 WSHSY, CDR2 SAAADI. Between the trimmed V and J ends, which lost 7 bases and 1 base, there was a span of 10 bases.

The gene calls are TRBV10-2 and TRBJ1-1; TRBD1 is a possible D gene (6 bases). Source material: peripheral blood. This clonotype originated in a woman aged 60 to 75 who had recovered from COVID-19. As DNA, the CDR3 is TGCGCCAGCACGGACAGAGGGAACACTGAAGCTTTCTTT. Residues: CASTDRGNTEAFF.